Shown below are 11 T cell receptor beta chains from a single sample sequenced in a study of blood T cell repertoires in COVID-19. Some clones are missing from TCRdb's copy, which holds only in-frame ones; the method was immunoSEQ multiplex PCR. The sample holds 100,000 or so clones, 85% to 95% seen once. Sequencing used peripheral blood. Receptors originate from a woman aged 60 to 75 with active COVID-19.

The V gene is TRBV6-6, the J gene TRBJ2-7; 7 bases agree with TRBD1. The V and J ends lost 6 bases and 3 bases, in that order; junction bases with no gene match: 11. Looked up from germline, CDR1 is MNHNY and CDR2 is SVGAGI (reference sequence). The CDR3 runs to 15 residues. CDR3 in DNA: TGTGCCAGCAGGTACAACAGGGGCGGAAGCTACGAGCAGTACTTC. This gives the protein CASRYNRGGSYEQYF.

The V call is TRBV30, the J call TRBJ2-7; TRBD1 is a possible D gene (6 bases). The length of the CDR3 is 14 residues. CDR1 is GTSNPN, CDR2 SVGIG, per germline (reference sequence). Trimming took off 3 bases at V and 2 bases at J, with 14 bases between the two ends. CDR3 sequence (DNA): TGTGCCTGGAGCTCAGGGGTCGTCGCCTACGAGCAGTACTTC. It yields the protein CAWSSGVVAYEQYF.

The chain links TRBV11-2 to TRBJ1-2, with TRBD1 identical over 7 bases. There are 13 residues in the CDR3. The V and J ends lost 5 bases and 2 bases, in that order; junction bases with no gene match: 2. Germline-derived CDR1 and CDR2 are SGHAT and FQNNGV. The chain's CDR3 is CASSTTGNYGYTF. In nucleotides, the CDR3 is TGTGCCAGCAGCACGACAGGGAACTATGGCTACACCTTC.

The CDR3 nucleotides are TGTGCCAGCTCACCTCCGGGACAGGGAGCCTCCGCGGCCAACGTCCTGACTTTC. It translates to CASSPPGQGASAANVLTF. This sequence joins TRBV18 and TRBJ2-6, with TRBD1 matching 9 bases. Germline V gene data show CDR1 as KGHSH and CDR2 as LQKENI. This CDR3 spans 18 amino acids. J lost 6 bases, V lost 3 bases, and 12 bases had no gene match.

In its sample, this clone was seen a few times. The V and J genes are TRBV5-1 and TRBJ2-5; D perhaps matches TRBD1 (6 bases). This CDR3 region has 16 residues. V shed 0 bases and J shed 1 base, with 13 bases lying between them. Germline V gives CDR1 SGHRS, CDR2 YFSETQ. CDR3 amino acids: CASSLGPGQVQETQYF. DNA for the CDR3: TGCGCCAGCAGCTTGGGTCCGGGACAAGTCCAAGAGACCCAGTACTTC.

This chain uses TRBV7-2 with TRBJ1-5, with D hard to call. Looked up from germline, CDR1 is SGHTA and CDR2 is FQGNSA. The CDR3 has 15 amino acids. Between the trimmed V and J ends, which lost 5 bases and 2 bases, there was a span of 13 bases. CDR3 nucleotides: TGTGCCAGCAGCCCCCGGGAGGTCGGCAATCAGCCCCAGCATTTT. Its translation is CASSPREVGNQPQHF. Looking up the rest from reference TRBV7-2 and TRBJ1-5 gives the full variable domain: GAGVSQSPSNKVTEKGKDVELRCDPISGHTALYWYRQSLGQGLEFLIYFQGNSAPDKSGLPSDRFSAERTGGSVSTLTIQRTQQEDSAVYLCASSPREVGNQPQHFGDGTRLSIL.

J is TRBJ2-1 and V is TRBV18; perhaps TRBD2 as D (5 bases). Trimming removed 3 bases at V and 3 bases at J, with 18 bases between. This CDR3 is 17 amino acids long. The germline V gene has CDR1 KGHSH and CDR2 LQKENI. CDR3 in amino acids: CASSPLPGRIDYNEQFF. The CDR3 nucleotides read TGTGCCAGCTCACCCCTCCCGGGGAGAATAGACTACAATGAGCAGTTCTTC.

The chain joins TRBV2 to TRBJ2-2, with 7 bases aligning to TRBD2. V lost 7 bases to trimming and J lost 4 bases; unmatched junction nucleotides: 3. The V gene's germline CDR1 is SNHLY and CDR2 FYNNEI. CDR3 length: 13 amino acids. The CDR3 is CASNGLGTGELFF. In DNA, the CDR3 is TGTGCCAGCAACGGACTAGGCACCGGGGAGCTGTTTTTT.

CDR3 loop: CSASSGLATPTYNEQFF. CDR3 bases: TGCAGTGCTAGTTCTGGACTAGCGACACCAACCTACAATGAGCAGTTCTTC. This sequence joins TRBV20-1 and TRBJ2-1; 9 bases map to TRBD2. Unmatched junction bases numbered 11, after V lost 3 bases and J lost 2 bases. Germline V CDR1 and CDR2: DFQATT, SNEGSKA (reference sequence). The CDR3 has 17 residues.

V and J are TRBV3-1 (or the pseudogene TRBV3-2) and TRBJ2-6, with 7 bases lining up with TRBD2. The V segment lost 0 bases and the J segment 3 bases; nucleotides outside the gene matches: 2. Germline V gene lookup returns CDR1 LGHDT and CDR2 YNNKEL (reference sequence). This CDR3 comprises 16 residues. The CDR3 DNA reads TGTGCCAGCAGCCAAGAGGGAGGGGTTGGGGCCAACGTCCTGACTTTC. This encodes CASSQEGGVGANVLTF.

The chain uses TRBV29-1 and TRBJ2-7, with 10 bases lining up with TRBD1. The CDR3 runs to 14 residues. V lost 7 bases and J lost 1; bases outside the gene matches: 7. From germline, CDR1 is SQVTM and CDR2 ANQGSEA. The chain's CDR3 is CSGRDRGPSYEQYF. The CDR3 nucleotides read TGCAGCGGTAGGGACAGGGGCCCTTCCTACGAGCAGTACTTC.